The next 2 T cell receptor beta chains were all read from a single sample in a study of blood T cell repertoires in COVID-19. Some clones are missing from TCRdb's copy, which holds only in-frame ones; the method was immunoSEQ multiplex PCR. The top ten hold roughly 9.7% of the sample, which has 66,000 or so clones, around four fifths seen once. Sequencing input: peripheral blood. The source is a human donor in a cohort sampled during active COVID-19.

The chain uses TRBV30 and TRBJ1-1, with D perhaps TRBD1 (6 bases). Germline V gene data show CDR1 as GTSNPN and CDR2 as SVGIG (reference sequence). V lost 2 bases and J 1 base, leaving 17 bases between the germline ends. This CDR3 has 16 amino acids. The CDR3 DNA reads TGTGCCTGGAGTAAGTTTGGCAGGGGCGAGAACACTGAAGCTTTCTTT. Protein product: CAWSKFGRGENTEAFF.

This chain links TRBV6-5 with TRBJ2-7; D perhaps matches TRBD2 (6 bases). The CDR3 consists of 13 residues. The germline CDR1 and CDR2 sequences are MNHEY and SVGAGI. Trimming stripped 6 bases from V and 2 bases from J, with 11 bases between. The CDR3 loop reads CASRVAATYEQYF. CDR3 DNA: TGTGCCAGCAGAGTAGCGGCGACCTACGAGCAGTACTTC.